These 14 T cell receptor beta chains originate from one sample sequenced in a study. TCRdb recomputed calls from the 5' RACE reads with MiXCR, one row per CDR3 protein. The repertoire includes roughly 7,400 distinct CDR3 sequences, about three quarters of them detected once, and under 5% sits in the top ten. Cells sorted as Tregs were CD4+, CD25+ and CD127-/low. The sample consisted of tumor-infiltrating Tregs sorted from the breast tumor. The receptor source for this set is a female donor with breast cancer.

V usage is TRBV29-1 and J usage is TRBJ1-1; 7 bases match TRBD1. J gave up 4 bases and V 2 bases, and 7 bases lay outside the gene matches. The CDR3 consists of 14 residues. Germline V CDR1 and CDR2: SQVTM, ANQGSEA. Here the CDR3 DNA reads TGCAGCGTTGAAAGGGACAGAAAAGTCACTGAAGCTTTCTTT. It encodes CSVERDRKVTEAFF.

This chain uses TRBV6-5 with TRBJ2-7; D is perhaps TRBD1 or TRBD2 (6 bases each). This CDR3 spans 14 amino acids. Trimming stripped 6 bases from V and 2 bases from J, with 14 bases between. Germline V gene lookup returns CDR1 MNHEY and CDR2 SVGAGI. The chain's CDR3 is CASRRGVGTYEQYF. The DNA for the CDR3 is TGTGCCAGCAGAAGGGGGGTGGGAACCTACGAGCAGTACTTC.

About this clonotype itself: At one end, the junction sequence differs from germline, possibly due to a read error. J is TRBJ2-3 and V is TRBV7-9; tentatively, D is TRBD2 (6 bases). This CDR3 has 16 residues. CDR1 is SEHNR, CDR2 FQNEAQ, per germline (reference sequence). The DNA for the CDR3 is TGTGCCGGCAGCTCAACCGGGACTCTCGGCGCAGATACGCAGTATTTT. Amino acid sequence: CAGSSTGTLGADTQYF.

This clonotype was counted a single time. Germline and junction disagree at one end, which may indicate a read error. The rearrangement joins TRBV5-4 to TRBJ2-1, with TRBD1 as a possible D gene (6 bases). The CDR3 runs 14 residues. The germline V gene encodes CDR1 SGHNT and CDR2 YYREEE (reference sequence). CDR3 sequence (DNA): TGTGCCAGCAGCTACGACCTACAGGGATCTGAGCGGTTCTTC. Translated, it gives CASSYDLQGSERFF.

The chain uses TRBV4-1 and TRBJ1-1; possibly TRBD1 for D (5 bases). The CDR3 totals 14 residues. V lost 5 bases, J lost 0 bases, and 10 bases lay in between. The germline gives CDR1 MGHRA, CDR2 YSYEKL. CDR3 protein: CASSGRTLNTEAFF. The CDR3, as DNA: TGCGCCAGCAGCGGTCGGACACTGAACACTGAAGCTTTCTTT.

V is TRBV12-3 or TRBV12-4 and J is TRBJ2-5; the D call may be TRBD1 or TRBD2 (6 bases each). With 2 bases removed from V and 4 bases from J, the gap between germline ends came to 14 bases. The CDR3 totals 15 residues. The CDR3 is CASSLIGGPGETQYF. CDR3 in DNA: TGTGCCAGCAGTTTAATTGGGGGGCCGGGAGAGACCCAGTACTTC.

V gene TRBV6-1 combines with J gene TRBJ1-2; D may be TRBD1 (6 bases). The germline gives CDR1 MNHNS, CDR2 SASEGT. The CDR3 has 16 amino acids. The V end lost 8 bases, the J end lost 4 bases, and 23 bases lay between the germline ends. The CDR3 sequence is CASRGTGIETAYGYTF. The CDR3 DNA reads TGTGCCAGCCGGGGAACAGGGATCGAGACTGCCTATGGCTACACCTTC.

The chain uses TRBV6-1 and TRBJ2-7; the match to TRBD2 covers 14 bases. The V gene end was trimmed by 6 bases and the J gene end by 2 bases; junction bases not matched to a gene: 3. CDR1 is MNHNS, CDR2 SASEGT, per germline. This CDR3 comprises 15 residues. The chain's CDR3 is CASRGTSGGPYEQYF. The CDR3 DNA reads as TGTGCCAGCAGGGGGACTAGCGGGGGACCCTACGAGCAGTACTTC.

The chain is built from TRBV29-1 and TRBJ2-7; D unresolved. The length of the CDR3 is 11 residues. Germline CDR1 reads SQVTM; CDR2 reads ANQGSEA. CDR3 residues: CSGMDPYEQYF. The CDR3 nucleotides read TGCTCAGGTATGGATCCCTACGAGCAGTACTTC.

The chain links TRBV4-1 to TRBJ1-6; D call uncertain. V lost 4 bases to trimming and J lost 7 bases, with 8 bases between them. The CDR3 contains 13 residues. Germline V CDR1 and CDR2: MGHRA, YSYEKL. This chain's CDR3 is CASSRSGNSPLHF. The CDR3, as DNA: TGCGCCAGCAGCCGTTCCGGAAATTCACCCCTCCACTTT.

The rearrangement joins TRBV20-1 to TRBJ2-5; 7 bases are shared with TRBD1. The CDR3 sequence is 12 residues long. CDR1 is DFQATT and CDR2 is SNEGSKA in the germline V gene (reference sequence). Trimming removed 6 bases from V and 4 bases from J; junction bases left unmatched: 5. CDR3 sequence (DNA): TGCAGTGCGATAGGGGGCGGAGAGACCCAGTACTTC. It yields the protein CSAIGGGETQYF.

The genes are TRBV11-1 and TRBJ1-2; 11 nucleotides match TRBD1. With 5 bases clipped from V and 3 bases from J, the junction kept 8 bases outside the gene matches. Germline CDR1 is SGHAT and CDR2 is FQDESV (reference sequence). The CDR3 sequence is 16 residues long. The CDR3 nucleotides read TGTGCCAGCAGCCCAGCAGGACAGGGGGCTGACTATGGCTACACCTTC. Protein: CASSPAGQGADYGYTF.

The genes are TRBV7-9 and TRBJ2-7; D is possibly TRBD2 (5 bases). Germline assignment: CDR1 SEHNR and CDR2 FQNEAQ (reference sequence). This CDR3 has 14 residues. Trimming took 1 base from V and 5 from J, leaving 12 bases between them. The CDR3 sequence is CASSLGGQVDEQYF. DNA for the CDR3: TGTGCCAGCAGCTTAGGCGGGCAGGTTGACGAGCAGTACTTC.

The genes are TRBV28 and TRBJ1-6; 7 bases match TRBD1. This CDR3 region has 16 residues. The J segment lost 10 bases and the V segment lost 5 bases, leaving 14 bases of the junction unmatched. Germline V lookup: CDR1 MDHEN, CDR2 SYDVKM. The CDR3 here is CASSTPTGRKESPLHF. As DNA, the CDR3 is TGTGCCAGCAGTACTCCGACAGGGAGGAAAGAGTCACCCCTCCACTTT.